This TCR beta chain is drawn from a study of read filtering for tumor transcriptome and immune sequencing. V was clipped by 1 base and J by 8 bases, with 9 bases between them. The germline V gene encodes CDR1 MGHRA and CDR2 YSYEKL. The CDR3 consists of 14 residues. This clonotype was picked up many times. From roughly 0.4 ug of RNA, a library with molecular barcoded alpha/delta and beta/gamma adaptors was made. A single record per CDR3 protein comes from TCRdb applying MiXCR to the reads. The data contain approximately 140,000 distinct CDR3 sequences, about 12% of them singletons. The TCR originated in a donor at least 40 years old with multiple myeloma. The chain carries TRBV4-1 and TRBJ1-6; D is unresolved. Sequencing input: a population of CD138-negative cells sorted from bone marrow. The CDR3 loop reads CASSQADGYSPLHF. The CDR3 region has the DNA TGCGCCAGCAGCCAAGCGGACGGCTATTCACCCCTCCACTTT.